This TCR beta chain came from a study of Graves' ophthalmopathy and Graves' hyperthyroidism. Amplified material comprised TCR beta CDR3 regions derived from RNA transcripts. First-round RT-PCR relied on HTBI primers, and a second-round multiplex PCR came next. TCRdb passed the multiplex PCR reads through MiXCR, listing each CDR3 protein once. This table holds hundreds of thousands of distinct CDR3 sequences, about 20% found once. This clonotype was counted many times. Other autoimmune disease, uncontrolled infection, pregnancy and lactation led to exclusion. Germline CDR1 reads MDHEN; CDR2 reads SYDVKM. CDR3 size: 15 residues. Deletions cut 2 bases from V and 5 bases from J, with 16 bases between.

The source material was peripheral blood. The origin of this receptor is a young woman with stable Graves' hyperthyroidism. Some clones in this sample may be carry-over from other donors' samples. J is TRBJ2-7 and V is TRBV28; D unclear. The chain's CDR3 is CASSLIRRRNDEQYF. In DNA form, the CDR3 reads TGTGCCAGCAGTTTAATAAGACGGAGAAACGACGAGCAGTACTTC. The complete variable domain, with remaining parts taken from reference TRBV28 and TRBJ2-7, reads DVKVTQSSRYLVKRTGEKVFLECVQDMDHENMFWYRQDPGLGLRLIYFSYDVKMKEKGDIPEGYSVSREKKERFSLILESASTNQTSMYLCASSLIRRRNDEQYFGPGTRLTVT.